This TCR beta chain was recorded in a study of T cells in Graves' hyperthyroidism and ophthalmopathy. Study background: Sampling of peripheral blood happened at initial diagnosis, prior to any treatment.

Regions amplified from RNA transcripts were the TCR beta CDR3 regions. A first-round RT-PCR of the TCR CDR3 used the HTBI primer set. Each CDR3 protein is one row after TCRdb ran MiXCR on the multiplex PCR reads. Counted here are around 690,000 distinct CDR3 sequences, about a fifth occurring once; the ten biggest clones make up 30% to 40%. CDR3 length: 17 residues. Germline V gene lookup returns CDR1 SGHDT and CDR2 YYEEEE. The V end was cut by 6 bases, the J end by 4 bases, with 25 bases between. Whole-study findings and limits: Blood samples included most of the expanded thyroid clonotypes exceeding 0.001.

A remark on this clonotype: Its antigen is unidentified.

This chain connects TRBV5-6 to TRBJ1-2; TRBD1 is a possible D gene (6 bases). This sequence originates from a man younger than 40 with Graves' ophthalmopathy. The sequenced material came from blood. The CDR3: CASKLQGGSLGVYGYTF. Here the CDR3 DNA reads TGTGCCAGCAAACTACAAGGGGGTAGTTTAGGGGTCTATGGCTACACCTTC.